The 2 T cell receptor beta chains listed next were all sequenced from one sample in a study of T-cell reconstitution after alpha-beta-depleted transplantation in children. The library targeted TCRbeta and was prepared with unique molecular identifiers. TCRdb re-analysed the PCR reads in MiXCR, keeping a single row per CDR3 protein. The data show 250,000 to 350,000 distinct CDR3 sequences, more than 9% seen once. Sequencing used PBMCs from the stem cell graft donor, obtained from the stem cell graft. These TCRs come from a human donor who donated a stem cell graft to a child with SCID.

The CDR3 DNA reads TGTGCCAGCAGCGCCCAGCTTAGCCCTAATGAGCAGTTCTTC. This gives the protein CASSAQLSPNEQFF. The genes are TRBV7-9 and TRBJ2-1; no clear D gene. The CDR3 covers 14 residues. Germline CDR1 and CDR2: SEHNR and FQNEAQ (reference sequence). Between the trimmed V and J ends, which lost 5 bases and 7 bases, there was a span of 15 bases.

The CDR3 reads CASSQNRGPYTEAFF. The CDR3 DNA follows: TGCGCCAGCAGCCAAAACAGGGGCCCGTACACTGAAGCTTTCTTT. V is TRBV4-1 and J is TRBJ1-1; 7 nucleotides line up with TRBD1. The CDR3 sequence is 15 residues long. Per germline, CDR1 MGHRA and CDR2 YSYEKL. Unmatched junction bases numbered 6, after V lost 2 bases and J lost 3 bases.